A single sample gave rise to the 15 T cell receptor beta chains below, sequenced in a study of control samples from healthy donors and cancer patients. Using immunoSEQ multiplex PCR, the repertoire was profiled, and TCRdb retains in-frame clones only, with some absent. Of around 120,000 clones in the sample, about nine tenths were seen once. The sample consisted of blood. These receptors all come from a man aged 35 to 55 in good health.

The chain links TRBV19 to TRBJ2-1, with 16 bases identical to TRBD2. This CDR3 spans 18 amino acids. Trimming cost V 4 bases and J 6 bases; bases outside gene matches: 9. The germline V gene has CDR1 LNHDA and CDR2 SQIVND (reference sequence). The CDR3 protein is CASSNPGLAGGRVNEQFF. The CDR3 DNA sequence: TGTGCCAGTAGTAACCCGGGACTAGCGGGGGGGCGGGTCAATGAGCAGTTCTTC.

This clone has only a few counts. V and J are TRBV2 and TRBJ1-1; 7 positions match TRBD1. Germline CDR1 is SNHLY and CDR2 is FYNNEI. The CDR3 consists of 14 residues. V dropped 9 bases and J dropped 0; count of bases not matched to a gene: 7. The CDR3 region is CASHRDSMNTEAFF. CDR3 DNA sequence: TGTGCCAGTCACCGGGACAGCATGAACACTGAAGCTTTCTTT.

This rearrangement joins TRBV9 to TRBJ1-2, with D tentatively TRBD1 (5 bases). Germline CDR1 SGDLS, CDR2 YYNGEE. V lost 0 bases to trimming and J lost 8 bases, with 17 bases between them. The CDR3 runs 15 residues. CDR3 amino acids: CASSVDFGRGDGYTF. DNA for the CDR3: TGTGCCAGCAGCGTAGATTTTGGGAGAGGGGACGGCTACACCTTC.

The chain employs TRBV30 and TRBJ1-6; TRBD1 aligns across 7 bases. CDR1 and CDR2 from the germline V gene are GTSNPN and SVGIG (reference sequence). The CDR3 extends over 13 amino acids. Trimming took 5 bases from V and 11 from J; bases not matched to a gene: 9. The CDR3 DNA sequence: TGTGCCTGGGAAAGGACAGGCAGACCACCCCTCCACTTT. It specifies CAWERTGRPPLHF.

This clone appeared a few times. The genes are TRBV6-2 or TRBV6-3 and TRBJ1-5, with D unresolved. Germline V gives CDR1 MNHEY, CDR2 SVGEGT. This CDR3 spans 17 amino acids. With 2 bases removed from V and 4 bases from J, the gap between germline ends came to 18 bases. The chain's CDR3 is CASSYRHLLMGNQPQHF. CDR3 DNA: TGTGCCAGCAGTTACCGCCATCTCCTTATGGGAAATCAGCCCCAGCATTTT.

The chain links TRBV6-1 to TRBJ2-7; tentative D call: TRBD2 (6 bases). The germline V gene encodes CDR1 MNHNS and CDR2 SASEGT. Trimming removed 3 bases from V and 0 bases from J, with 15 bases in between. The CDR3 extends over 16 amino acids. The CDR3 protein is CASSDLASASSYEQYF. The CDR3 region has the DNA TGTGCCAGCAGTGACCTTGCTAGCGCCAGCTCCTACGAGCAGTACTTC.

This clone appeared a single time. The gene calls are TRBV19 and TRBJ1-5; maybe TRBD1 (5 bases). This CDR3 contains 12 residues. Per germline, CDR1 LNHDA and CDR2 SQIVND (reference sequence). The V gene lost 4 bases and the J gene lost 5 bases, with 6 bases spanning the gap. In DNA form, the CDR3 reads TGTGCCAGTAGTAAAGGGGATCAGCCCCAGCATTTT. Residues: CASSKGDQPQHF.

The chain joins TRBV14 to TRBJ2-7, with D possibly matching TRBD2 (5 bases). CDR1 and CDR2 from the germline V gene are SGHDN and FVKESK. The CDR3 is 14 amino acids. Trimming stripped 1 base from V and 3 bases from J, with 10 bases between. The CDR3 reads CASSQGQDFYEQYF. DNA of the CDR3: TGTGCCAGCAGCCAAGGCCAGGACTTCTACGAGCAGTACTTC.

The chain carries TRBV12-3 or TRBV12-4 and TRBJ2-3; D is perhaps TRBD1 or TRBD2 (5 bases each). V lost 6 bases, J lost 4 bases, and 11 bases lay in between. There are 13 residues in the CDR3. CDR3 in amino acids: CASRGEGADTQYF. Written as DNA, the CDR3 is TGTGCCAGCAGGGGGGAAGGGGCAGATACGCAGTATTTT.

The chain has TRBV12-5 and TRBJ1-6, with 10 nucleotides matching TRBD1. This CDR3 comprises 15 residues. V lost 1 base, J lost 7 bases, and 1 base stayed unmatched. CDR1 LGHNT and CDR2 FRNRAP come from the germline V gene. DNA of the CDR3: TGTGCTAGTGGTTTGGGACAGGGGGCGAATTCACCCCTCCACTTT. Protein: CASGLGQGANSPLHF.

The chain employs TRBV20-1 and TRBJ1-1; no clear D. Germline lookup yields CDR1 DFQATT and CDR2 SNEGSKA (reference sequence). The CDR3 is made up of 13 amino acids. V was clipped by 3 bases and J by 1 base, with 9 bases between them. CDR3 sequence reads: CSASGVGNTEAFF. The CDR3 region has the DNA TGCAGTGCTAGTGGTGTAGGGAACACTGAAGCTTTCTTT.

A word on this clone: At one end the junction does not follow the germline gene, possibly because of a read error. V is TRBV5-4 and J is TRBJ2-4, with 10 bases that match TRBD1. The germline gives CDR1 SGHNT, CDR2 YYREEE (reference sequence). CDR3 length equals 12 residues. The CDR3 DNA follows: TGTGCCAGCAGCTTGGAGGGGGACAGGGGATTATTC. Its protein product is CASSLEGDRGLF.

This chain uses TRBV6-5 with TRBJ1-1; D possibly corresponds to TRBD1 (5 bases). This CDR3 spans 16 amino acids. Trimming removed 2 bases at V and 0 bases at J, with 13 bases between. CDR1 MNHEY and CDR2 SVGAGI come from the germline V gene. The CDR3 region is CASSYTYRIMNTEAFF. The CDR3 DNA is TGTGCCAGCAGTTACACCTACAGGATTATGAACACTGAAGCTTTCTTT.

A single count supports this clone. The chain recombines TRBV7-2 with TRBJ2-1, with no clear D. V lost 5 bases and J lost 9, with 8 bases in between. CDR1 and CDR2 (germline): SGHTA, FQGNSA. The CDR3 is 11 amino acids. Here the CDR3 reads CASSTKLEQFF. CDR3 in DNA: TGTGCCAGCAGCACCAAACTTGAGCAGTTCTTC.

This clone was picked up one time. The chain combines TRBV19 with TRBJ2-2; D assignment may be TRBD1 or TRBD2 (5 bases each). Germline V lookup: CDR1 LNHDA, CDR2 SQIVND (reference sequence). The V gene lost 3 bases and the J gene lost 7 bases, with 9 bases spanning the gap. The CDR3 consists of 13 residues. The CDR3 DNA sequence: TGTGCCAGTAGTATTCGGGGCGACGGGGAGCTGTTTTTT. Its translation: CASSIRGDGELFF.